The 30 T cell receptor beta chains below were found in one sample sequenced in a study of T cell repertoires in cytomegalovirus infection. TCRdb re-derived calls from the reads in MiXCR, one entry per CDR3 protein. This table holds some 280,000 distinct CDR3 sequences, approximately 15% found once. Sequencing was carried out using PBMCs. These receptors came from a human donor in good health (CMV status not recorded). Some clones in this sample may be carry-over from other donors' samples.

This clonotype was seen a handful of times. This CDR3 reads CASSHLGTGVANEQFF. DNA of the CDR3: TGTGCCAGCAGCCATTTGGGGACAGGGGTGGCCAATGAGCAGTTCTTC. The chain employs TRBV14 and TRBJ2-1, with TRBD1 identical over 10 bases. The J segment lost 6 bases and the V segment lost 3 bases, leaving 8 bases of the junction unmatched. Germline loops: CDR1 SGHDN, CDR2 FVKESK. This CDR3 is built from 16 residues. Drawing the rest from reference TRBV14 and TRBJ2-1, the complete variable domain is EAGVTQFPSHSVIEKGQTVTLRCDPISGHDNLYWYRRVMGKEIKFLLHFVKESKQDESGMPNNRFLAERTGGTYSTLKVQPAELEDSGVYFCASSHLGTGVANEQFFGPGTRLTVL.

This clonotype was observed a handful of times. The CDR3 is CASSLPGGQGRSGYTF. Here the CDR3 DNA reads TGTGCCAGCAGTTTACCGGGGGGCCAGGGAAGAAGTGGCTACACCTTC. The gene calls are TRBV12-3 or TRBV12-4 and TRBJ1-2, with D possibly matching TRBD1 (6 bases). The V gene lost 2 bases and the J gene lost 7 bases, with 20 bases spanning the gap. CDR3 length: 16 amino acids.

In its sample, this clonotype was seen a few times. The CDR3 DNA follows: TGTGCCAGCAGTTTAGGGCCCGAGAAGACCCAGTACTTC. This sequence encodes CASSLGPEKTQYF. The V call is TRBV28, the J call TRBJ2-5, with D hard to call. CDR1 is MDHEN and CDR2 is SYDVKM in the germline V gene. Trimming removed 2 bases at V and 6 bases at J, with 10 bases between. The CDR3 sequence is 13 residues long.

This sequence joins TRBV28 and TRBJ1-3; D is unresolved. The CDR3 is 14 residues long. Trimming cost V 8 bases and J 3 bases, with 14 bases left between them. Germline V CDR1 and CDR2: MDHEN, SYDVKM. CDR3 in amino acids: CASGGAGYGNTIYF. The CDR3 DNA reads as TGTGCCAGCGGAGGCGCGGGCTATGGAAACACCATATATTTT.

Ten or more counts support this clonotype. The CDR3 reads CASGRLTPNTEAFF. CDR3 coding DNA: TGTGCCAGCGGAAGACTAACACCGAACACTGAAGCTTTCTTT. The rearrangement links TRBV7-9 to TRBJ1-1; no definite D call. Germline V gene lookup returns CDR1 SEHNR and CDR2 FQNEAQ (reference sequence). Trimming cost V 8 bases and J 1 base, with 14 bases left between them. The CDR3 is 14 amino acids.

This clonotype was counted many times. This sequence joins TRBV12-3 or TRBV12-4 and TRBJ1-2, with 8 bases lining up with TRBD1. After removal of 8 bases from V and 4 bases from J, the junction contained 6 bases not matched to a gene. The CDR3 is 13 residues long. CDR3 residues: CASSGGEFYGYTF. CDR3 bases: TGTGCCAGCTCAGGGGGCGAGTTCTATGGCTACACCTTC.

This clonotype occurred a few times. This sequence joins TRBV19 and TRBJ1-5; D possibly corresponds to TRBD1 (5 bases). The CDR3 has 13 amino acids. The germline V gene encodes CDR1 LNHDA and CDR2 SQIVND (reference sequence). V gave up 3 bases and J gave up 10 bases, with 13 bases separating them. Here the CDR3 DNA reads TGTGCCAGTAGTATCAGCAGGGATAGACCCCAGCATTTT. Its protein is CASSISRDRPQHF.

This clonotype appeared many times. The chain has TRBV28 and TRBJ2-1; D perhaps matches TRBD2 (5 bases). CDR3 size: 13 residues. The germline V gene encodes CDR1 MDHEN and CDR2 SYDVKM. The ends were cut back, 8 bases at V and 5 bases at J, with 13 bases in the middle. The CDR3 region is CASHGLPDNEQFF. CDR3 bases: TGTGCCAGCCACGGACTTCCTGACAATGAGCAGTTCTTC.

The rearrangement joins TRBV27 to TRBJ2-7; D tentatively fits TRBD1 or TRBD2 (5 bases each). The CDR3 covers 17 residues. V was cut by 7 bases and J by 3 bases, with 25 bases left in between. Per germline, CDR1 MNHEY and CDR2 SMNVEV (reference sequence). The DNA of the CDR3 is TGTGCCAGCACTTCTGGGACGGACGCGATTGGGGGCTACGAGCAGTACTTC. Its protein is CASTSGTDAIGGYEQYF.

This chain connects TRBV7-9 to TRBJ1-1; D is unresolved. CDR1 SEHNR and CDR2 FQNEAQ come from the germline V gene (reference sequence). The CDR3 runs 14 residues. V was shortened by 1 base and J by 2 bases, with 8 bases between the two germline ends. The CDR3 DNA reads TGTGCCAGCAGCTTAGTCCTTGGTAACACTGAAGCTTTCTTT. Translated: CASSLVLGNTEAFF.

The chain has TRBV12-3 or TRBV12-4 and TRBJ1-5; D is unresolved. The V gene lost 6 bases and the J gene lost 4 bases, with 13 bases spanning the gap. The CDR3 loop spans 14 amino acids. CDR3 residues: CASREGTGNQPQHF. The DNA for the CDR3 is TGTGCCAGCAGGGAGGGTACGGGTAATCAGCCCCAGCATTTT.

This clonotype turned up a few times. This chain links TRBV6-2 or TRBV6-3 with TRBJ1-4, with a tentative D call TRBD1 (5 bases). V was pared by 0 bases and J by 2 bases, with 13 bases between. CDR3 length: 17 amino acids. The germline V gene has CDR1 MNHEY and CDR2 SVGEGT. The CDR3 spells CASSYSGTTNTNEKLFF. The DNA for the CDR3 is TGTGCCAGCAGTTACTCCGGGACTACGAACACTAATGAAAAACTGTTTTTT.

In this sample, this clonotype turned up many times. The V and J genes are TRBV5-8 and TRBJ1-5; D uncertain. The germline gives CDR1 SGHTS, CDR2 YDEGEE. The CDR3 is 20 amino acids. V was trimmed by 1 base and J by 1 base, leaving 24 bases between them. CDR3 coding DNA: TGTGCCAGCAGCTTGCCTCATGTCGGTCCCCGCAAGGTCAGCAATCAGCCCCAGCATTTT. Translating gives CASSLPHVGPRKVSNQPQHF.

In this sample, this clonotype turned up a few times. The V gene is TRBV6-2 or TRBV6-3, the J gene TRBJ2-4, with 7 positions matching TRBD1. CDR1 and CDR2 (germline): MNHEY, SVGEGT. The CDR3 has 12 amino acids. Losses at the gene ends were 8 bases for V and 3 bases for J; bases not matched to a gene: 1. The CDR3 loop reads CASGQVKNIQYF. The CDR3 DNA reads TGTGCCAGCGGACAGGTCAAAAACATTCAGTACTTC.

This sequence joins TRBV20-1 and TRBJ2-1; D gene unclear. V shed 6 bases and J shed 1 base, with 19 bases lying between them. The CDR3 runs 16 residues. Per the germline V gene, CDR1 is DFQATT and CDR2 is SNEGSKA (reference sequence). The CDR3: CSANTGWGESYNEQFF. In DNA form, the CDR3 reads TGCAGTGCCAACACCGGGTGGGGTGAGTCCTACAATGAGCAGTTCTTC.

CDR3 amino acids: CSARQGSATNEKLFF. The CDR3 DNA is TGCAGTGCCAGACAGGGGTCTGCAACTAATGAAAAACTGTTTTTT. The chain has TRBV20-1 and TRBJ1-4, with 8 bases matching TRBD1. This CDR3 contains 15 residues. CDR1 DFQATT and CDR2 SNEGSKA come from the germline V gene (reference sequence). The ends lost 6 bases at V and 0 bases at J; junction bases unmatched: 6.

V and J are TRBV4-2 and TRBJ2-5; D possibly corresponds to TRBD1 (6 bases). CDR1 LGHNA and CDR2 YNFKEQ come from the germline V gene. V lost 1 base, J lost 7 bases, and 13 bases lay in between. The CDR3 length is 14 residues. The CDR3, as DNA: TGTGCCAGCAGCCAAGCAAGGGGGTTCGGGACCCAGTACTTC. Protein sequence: CASSQARGFGTQYF.

The CDR3 DNA is TGTGCCAGCAGCCTTAGGAGTGGTTCGGGGAAAGAGACCCAGTACTTC. It is translated as CASSLRSGSGKETQYF. The chain recombines TRBV3-1 with TRBJ2-5, with a possible D match to TRBD2 (5 bases). V was clipped by 4 bases and J by 3 bases, with 18 bases between them. Germline V gene lookup returns CDR1 LGHDT and CDR2 YNNKEL (reference sequence). The CDR3 is 16 residues long.

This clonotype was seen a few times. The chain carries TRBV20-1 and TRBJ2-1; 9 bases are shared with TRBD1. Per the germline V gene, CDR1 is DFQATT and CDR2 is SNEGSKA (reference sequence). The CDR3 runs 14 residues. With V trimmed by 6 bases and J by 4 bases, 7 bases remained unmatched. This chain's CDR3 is CSAEQGAQYNEQFF. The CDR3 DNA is TGCAGTGCGGAACAGGGGGCGCAATACAATGAGCAGTTCTTC.

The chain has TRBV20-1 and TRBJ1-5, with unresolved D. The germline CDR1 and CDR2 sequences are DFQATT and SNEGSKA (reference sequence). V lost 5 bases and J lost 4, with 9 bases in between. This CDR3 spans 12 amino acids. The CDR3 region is CSAQTENQPQHF. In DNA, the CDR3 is TGCAGTGCTCAAACGGAAAATCAGCCCCAGCATTTT.

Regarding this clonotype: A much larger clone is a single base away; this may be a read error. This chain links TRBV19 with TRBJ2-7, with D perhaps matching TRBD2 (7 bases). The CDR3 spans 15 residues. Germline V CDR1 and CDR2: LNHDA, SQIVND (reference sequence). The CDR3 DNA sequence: TGTTCCAGTAGTCGGCGGGGGCGATCCAACGACGAGCAGTACTTC. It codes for CSSSRRGRSNDEQYF.

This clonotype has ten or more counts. The CDR3 spells CASSYTDGQGDTEAFF. DNA for the CDR3: TGTGCCAGCAGCTACACAGACGGGCAGGGGGACACTGAAGCTTTCTTT. This chain joins TRBV14 and TRBJ1-1; 7 nucleotides align to TRBD1. J was trimmed by 3 bases and V by 5 bases; bases with no gene match: 12. The germline CDR1 and CDR2 sequences are SGHDN and FVKESK. There are 16 residues in the CDR3.

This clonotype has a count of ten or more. The CDR3 reads CASSFAQRGNTGELFF. DNA for the CDR3: TGTGCCAGCAGCTTCGCTCAGCGAGGGAACACCGGGGAGCTGTTTTTT. The J gene is TRBJ2-2, the V gene TRBV5-4, with D unclear. The CDR3 spans 16 residues. CDR1 and CDR2 (germline): SGHNT, YYREEE (reference sequence). Trimming removed 2 bases from V and 1 base from J, with 12 bases in between.

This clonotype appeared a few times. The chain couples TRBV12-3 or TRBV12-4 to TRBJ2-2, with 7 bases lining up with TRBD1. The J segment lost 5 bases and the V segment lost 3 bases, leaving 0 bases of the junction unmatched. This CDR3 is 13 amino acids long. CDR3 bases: TGTGCCAGCAGTTTGGGACAGACCGGGGAGCTGTTTTTT. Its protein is CASSLGQTGELFF.

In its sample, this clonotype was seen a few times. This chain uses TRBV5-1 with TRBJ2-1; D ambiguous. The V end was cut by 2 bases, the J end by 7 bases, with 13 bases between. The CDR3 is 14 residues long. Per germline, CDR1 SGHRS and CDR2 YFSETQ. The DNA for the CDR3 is TGCGCCAGCAGCTTTTGGGCCTCCGGGAATGAGCAGTTCTTC. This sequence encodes CASSFWASGNEQFF.

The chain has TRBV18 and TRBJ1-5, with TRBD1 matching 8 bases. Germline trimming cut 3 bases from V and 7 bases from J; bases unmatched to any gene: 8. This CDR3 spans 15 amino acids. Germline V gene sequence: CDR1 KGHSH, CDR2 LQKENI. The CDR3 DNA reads TGTGCCAGCTCACCGTCTGGACAGGGAGGGCAGCCCCAGCATTTT. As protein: CASSPSGQGGQPQHF.

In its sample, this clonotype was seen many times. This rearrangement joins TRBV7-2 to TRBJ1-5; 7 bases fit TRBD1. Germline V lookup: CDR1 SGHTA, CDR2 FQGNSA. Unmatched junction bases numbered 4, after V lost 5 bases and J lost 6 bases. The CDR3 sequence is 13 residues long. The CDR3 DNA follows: TGTGCCAGCAGCCGACAGGGCGGTCAGCCCCAGCATTTT. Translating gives CASSRQGGQPQHF.

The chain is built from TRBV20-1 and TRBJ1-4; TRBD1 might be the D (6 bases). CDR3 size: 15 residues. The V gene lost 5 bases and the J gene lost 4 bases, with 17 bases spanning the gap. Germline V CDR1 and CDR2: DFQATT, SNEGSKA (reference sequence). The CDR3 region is CSAPSRGTGNEKLFF. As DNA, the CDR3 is TGCAGTGCTCCGAGTAGGGGGACGGGTAATGAAAAACTGTTTTTT.

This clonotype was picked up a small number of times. CDR3 in amino acids: CASSDRYEQYF. The CDR3 coding sequence is TGTGCCAGCAGCGATCGCTACGAGCAGTACTTC. The chain employs TRBV7-4 and TRBJ2-7; D is unclear. Trimming shortened V by 5 bases and J by 3 bases, and 5 bases separated the two germline ends. The CDR3 loop spans 11 amino acids. From germline, CDR1 is SGHVT and CDR2 SQSDAQ.

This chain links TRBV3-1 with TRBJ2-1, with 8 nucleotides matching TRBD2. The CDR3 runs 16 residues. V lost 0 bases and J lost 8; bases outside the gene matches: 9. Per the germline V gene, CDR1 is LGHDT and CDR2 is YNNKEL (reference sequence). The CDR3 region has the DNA TGTGCCAGCAGCCAAGAGGTAGCGGGGCTTTCGGATGAGCAGTTCTTC. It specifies CASSQEVAGLSDEQFF.